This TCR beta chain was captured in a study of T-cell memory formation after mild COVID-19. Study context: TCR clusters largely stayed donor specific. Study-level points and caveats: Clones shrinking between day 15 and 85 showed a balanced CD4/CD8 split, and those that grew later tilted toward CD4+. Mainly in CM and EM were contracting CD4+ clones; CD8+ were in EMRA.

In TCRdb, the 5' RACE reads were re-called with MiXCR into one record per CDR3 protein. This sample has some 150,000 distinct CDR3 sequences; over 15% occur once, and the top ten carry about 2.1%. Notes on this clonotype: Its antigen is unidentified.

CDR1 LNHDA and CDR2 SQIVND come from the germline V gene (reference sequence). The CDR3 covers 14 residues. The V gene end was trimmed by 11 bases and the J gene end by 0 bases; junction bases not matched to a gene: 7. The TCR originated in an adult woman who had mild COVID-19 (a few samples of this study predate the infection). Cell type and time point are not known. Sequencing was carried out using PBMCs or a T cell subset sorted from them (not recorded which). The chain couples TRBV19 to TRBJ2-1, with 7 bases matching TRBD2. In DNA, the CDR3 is TGTGCCTCGGGAGGAGCGAGCTCCTACAATGAGCAGTTCTTC. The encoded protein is CASGGASSYNEQFF.